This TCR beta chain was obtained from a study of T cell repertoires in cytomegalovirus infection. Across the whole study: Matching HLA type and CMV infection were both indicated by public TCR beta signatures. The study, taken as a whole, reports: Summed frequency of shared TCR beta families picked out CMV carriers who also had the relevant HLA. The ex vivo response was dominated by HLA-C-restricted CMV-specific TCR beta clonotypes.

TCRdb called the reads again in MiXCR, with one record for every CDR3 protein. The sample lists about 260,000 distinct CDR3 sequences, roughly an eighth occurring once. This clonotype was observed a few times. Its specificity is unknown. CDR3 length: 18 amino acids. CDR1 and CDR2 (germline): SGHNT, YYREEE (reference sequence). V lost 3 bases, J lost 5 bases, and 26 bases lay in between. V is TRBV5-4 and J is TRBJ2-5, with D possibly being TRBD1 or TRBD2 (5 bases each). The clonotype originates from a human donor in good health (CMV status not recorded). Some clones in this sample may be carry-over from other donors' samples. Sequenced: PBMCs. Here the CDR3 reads CASSSPPATGTAWETQYF. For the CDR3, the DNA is TGTGCCAGCAGCTCACCTCCGGCGACTGGGACGGCATGGGAGACCCAGTACTTC.